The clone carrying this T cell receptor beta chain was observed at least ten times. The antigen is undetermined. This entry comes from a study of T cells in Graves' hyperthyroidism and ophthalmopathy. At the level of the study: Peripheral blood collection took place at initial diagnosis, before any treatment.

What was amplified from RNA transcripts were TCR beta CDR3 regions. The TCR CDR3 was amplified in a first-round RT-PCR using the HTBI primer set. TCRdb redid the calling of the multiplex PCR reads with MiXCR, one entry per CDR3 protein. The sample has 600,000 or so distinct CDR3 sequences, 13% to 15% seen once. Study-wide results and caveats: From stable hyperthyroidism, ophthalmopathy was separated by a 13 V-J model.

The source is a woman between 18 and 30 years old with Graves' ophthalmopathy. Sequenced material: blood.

For the CDR3, the DNA is TGTGCCAGCAGTGCCCGGGACCTAGTGCGCAATTACAATGAGCAGTTCTTC. Residues: CASSARDLVRNYNEQFF. The chain couples TRBV27 to TRBJ2-1; tentatively, D is TRBD1 or TRBD2 (5 bases each). Germline assignment: CDR1 MNHEY and CDR2 SMNVEV (reference sequence). The CDR3 runs 17 residues. Trimming removed 5 bases from V and 4 bases from J, with 21 bases in between.